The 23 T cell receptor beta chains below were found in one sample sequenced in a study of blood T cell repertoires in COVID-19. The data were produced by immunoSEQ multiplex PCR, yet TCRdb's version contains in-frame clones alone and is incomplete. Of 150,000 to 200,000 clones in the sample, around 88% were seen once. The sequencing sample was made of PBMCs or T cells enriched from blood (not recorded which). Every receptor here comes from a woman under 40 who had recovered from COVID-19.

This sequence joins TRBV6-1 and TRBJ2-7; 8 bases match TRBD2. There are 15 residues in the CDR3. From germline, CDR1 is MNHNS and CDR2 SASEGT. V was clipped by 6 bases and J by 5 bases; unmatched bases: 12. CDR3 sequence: CASSRFSGSDNEQYF. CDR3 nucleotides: TGTGCCAGCAGCCGATTCAGCGGGAGTGATAACGAGCAGTACTTC.

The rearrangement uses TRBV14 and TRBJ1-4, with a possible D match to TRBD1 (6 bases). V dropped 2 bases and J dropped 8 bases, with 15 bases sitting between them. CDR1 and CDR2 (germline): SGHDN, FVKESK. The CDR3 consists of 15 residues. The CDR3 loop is CASSQPGTRNEKLFF. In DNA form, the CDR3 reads TGTGCCAGCAGCCAACCCGGGACACGAAACGAAAAACTGTTTTTT. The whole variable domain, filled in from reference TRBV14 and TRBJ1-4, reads EAGVTQFPSHSVIEKGQTVTLRCDPISGHDNLYWYRRVMGKEIKFLLHFVKESKQDESGMPNNRFLAERTGGTYSTLKVQPAELEDSGVYFCASSQPGTRNEKLFFGSGTQLSVL.

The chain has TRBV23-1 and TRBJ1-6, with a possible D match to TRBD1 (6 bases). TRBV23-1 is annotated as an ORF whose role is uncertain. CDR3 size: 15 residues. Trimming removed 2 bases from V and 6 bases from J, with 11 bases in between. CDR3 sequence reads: CASSQPGDCNSPLHF. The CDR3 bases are TGCGCCAGCAGTCAACCAGGGGATTGTAATTCACCCCTCCACTTT.

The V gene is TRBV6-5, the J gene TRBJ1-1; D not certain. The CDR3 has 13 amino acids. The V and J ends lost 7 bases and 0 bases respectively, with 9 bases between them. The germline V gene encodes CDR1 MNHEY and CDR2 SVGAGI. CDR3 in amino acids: CASNQDLNTEAFF. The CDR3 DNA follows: TGTGCCAGCAATCAGGACTTGAACACTGAAGCTTTCTTT.

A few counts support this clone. CDR3 sequence (DNA): TGCGCCAGCAGCTTGGTTGGATCGGGCCTAGCGGGGGAGCAGTACTTC. Translated: CASSLVGSGLAGEQYF. The genes are TRBV5-1 and TRBJ2-7, with 9 bases matching TRBD2. V lost 0 bases and J lost 7; bases outside the gene matches: 11. The germline V gene has CDR1 SGHRS and CDR2 YFSETQ. This CDR3 region has 16 residues.

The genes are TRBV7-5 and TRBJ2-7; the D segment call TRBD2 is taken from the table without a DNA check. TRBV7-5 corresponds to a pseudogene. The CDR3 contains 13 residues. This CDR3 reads CARSRREIDEQYF. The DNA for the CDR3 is TGTGCCAGGAGCCGGCGGGAGATCGACGAGCAGTACTTC.

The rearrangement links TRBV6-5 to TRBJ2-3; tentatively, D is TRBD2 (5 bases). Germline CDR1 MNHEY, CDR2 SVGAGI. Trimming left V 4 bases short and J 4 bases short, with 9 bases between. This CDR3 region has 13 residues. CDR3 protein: CASSSGRPDTQYF. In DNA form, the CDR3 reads TGTGCCAGCAGTTCTGGGAGACCAGATACGCAGTATTTT.

CDR3 protein: CASSSLRGTSGRRFYEQYF. CDR3 bases: TGTGCCAGCAGCTCCTTGAGGGGGACTAGCGGGAGGAGATTCTACGAGCAGTACTTC. The V gene is TRBV7-3, the J gene TRBJ2-7; 15 nucleotides match TRBD2. The CDR3 runs to 19 residues. V shed 4 bases and J 3 bases; nucleotides not matched to a gene: 13. Germline CDR1 and CDR2: SGHTA and FQGTGA.

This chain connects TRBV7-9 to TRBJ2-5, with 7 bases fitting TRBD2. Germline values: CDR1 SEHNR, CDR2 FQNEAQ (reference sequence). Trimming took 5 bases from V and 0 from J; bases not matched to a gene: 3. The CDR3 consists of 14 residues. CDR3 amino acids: CASSRSGDQETQYF. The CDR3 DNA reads TGTGCCAGCAGCCGGAGCGGGGACCAAGAGACCCAGTACTTC.

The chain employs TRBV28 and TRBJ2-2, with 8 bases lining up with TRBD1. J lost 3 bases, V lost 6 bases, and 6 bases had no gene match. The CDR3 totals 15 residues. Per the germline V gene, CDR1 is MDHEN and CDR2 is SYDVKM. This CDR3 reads CASSFEDRDTGELFF. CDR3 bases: TGTGCCAGCAGCTTCGAGGACAGGGACACCGGGGAGCTGTTTTTT.

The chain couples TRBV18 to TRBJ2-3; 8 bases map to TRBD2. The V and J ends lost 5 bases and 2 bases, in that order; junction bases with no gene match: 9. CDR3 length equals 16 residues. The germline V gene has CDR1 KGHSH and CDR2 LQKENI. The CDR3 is CASSWLAGTSTDTQYF. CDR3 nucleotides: TGTGCCAGCTCATGGCTAGCGGGCACCTCCACAGATACGCAGTATTTT.

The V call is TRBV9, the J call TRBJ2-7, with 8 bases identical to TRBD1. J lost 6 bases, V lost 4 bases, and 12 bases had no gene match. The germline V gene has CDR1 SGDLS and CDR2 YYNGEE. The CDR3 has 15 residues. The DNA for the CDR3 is TGTGCCAGCAGCCCCTGGGACAGGCCCCTGATCGAGCAGTACTTC. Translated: CASSPWDRPLIEQYF. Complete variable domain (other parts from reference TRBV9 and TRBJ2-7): DSGVTQTPKHLITATGQRVTLRCSPRSGDLSVYWYQQSLDQGLQFLIQYYNGEERAKGNILERFSAQQFPDLHSELNLSSLELGDSALYFCASSPWDRPLIEQYFGPGTRLTVT.

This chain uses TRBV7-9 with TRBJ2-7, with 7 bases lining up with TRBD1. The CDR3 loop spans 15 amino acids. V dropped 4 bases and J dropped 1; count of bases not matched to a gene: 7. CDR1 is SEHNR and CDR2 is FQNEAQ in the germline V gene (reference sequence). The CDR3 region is CASSSGQDLSYEQYF. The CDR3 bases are TGTGCCAGCAGCTCTGGACAGGACCTGTCCTACGAGCAGTACTTC.

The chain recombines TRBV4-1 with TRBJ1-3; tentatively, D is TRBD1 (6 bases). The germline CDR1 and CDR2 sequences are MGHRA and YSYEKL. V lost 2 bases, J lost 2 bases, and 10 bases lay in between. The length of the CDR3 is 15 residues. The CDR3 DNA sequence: TGCGCCAGCAGCCAACAGGGGCCTACTGGAAACACCATATATTTT. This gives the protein CASSQQGPTGNTIYF.

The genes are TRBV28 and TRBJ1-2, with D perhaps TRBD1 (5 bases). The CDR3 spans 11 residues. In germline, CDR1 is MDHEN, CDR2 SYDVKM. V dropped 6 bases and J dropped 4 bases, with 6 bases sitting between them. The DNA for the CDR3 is TGTGCCAGCAGCCAGGGCTATGGCTACACCTTC. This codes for CASSQGYGYTF.

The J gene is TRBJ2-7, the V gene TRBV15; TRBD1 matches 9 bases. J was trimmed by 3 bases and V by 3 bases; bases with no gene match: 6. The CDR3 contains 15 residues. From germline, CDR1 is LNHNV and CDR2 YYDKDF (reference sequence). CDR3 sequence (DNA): TGTGCCACCAGCAGGATTGGGACAGGGAACTACGAGCAGTACTTC. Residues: CATSRIGTGNYEQYF.

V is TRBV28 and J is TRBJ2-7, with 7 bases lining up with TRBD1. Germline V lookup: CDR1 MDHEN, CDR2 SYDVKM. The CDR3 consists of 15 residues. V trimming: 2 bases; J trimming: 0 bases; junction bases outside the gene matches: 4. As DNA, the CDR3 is TGTGCCAGCAGTTTACACGCAGGGGGCTCCTACGAGCAGTACTTC. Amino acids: CASSLHAGGSYEQYF.

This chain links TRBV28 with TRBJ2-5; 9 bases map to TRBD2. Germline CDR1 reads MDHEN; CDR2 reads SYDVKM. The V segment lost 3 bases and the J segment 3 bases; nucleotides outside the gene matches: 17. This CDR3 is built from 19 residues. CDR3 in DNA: TGTGCCAGCAGTTTTGGGCTAGCGGGAAGTAGGAGTAAGGAAGAGACCCAGTACTTC. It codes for CASSFGLAGSRSKEETQYF.

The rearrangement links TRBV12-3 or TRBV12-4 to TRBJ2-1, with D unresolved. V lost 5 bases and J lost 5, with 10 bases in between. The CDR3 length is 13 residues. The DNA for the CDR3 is TGTGCCAGCAGTCTGAACCCTAACAATGAGCAGTTCTTC. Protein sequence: CASSLNPNNEQFF.

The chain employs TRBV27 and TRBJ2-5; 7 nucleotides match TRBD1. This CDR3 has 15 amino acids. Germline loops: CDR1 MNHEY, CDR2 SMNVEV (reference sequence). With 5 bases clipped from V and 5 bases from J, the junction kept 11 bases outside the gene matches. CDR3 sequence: CASSADRDSWETQYF. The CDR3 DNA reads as TGTGCCAGCAGTGCGGACCGGGACAGCTGGGAGACCCAGTACTTC.

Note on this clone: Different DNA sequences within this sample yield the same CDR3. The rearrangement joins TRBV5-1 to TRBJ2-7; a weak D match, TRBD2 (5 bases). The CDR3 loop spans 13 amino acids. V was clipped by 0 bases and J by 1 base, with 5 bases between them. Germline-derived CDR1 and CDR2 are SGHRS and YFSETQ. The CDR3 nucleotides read TGCGCCAGCAGCTTGGGGGAGTCCTACGAGCAGTACTTC. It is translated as CASSLGESYEQYF.

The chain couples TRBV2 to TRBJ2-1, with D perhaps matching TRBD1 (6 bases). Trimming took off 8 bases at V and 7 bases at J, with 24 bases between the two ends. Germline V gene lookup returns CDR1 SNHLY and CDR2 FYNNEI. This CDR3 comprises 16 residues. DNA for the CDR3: TGTGCCAGCCTAAGAACCGGGACACGGAATTGGAATGAGCAGTTCTTC. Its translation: CASLRTGTRNWNEQFF. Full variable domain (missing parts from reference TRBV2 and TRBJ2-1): EPEVTQTPSHQVTQMGQEVILRCVPISNHLYFYWYRQILGQKVEFLVSFYNNEISEKSEIFDDQFSVERPDGSNFTLKIRSTKLEDSAMYFCASLRTGTRNWNEQFFGPGTRLTVL.

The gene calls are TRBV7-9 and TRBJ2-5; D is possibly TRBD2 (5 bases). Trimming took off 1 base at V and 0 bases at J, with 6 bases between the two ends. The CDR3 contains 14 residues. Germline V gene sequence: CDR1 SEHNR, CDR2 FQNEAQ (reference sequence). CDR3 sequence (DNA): TGTGCCAGCAGCTTAGGGGAGTACCAAGAGACCCAGTACTTC. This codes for CASSLGEYQETQYF.